The 32 T cell receptor beta chains given below trace back to one sample, sequenced in a study of beta chain features in type 1 diabetes. cDNA synthesis used the whole RNA isolate, giving expressed TCRB sequences. Data came from immunoSEQ multiplex PCR; TCRdb stores just in-frame clones and leaves some out. The data show more than 30,000 clones, with about 65% seen just once and around 2% held by the top ten. Sequencing was done on a sample of Tregs from blood. These TCRs come from a woman in her twenties or thirties in good health.

In its sample, this clone was seen once. The CDR3 loop is CSVSSGRSYNEQFF. In nucleotides, the CDR3 is TGCAGCGTGTCTAGCGGGCGATCCTACAATGAGCAGTTCTTC. The rearrangement links TRBV29-1 to TRBJ2-1; TRBD2 matches at 8 bases. V was pared by 6 bases and J by 1 base, with 5 bases of the junction left unmatched. The V gene's germline CDR1 is SQVTM and CDR2 ANQGSEA. The CDR3 has 14 amino acids.

The V call is TRBV7-2, the J call TRBJ2-1, with 9 positions matching TRBD2. Per the germline V gene, CDR1 is SGHTA and CDR2 is FQGNSA. The CDR3 consists of 15 residues. V lost 5 bases and J lost 9; bases outside the gene matches: 11. As DNA, the CDR3 is TGTGCCAGCAGCCCCCGGCGGCTAGCGGGGACTGAGCAGTTCTTC. It yields the protein CASSPRRLAGTEQFF.

The chain has TRBV29-1 and TRBJ2-1; 11 nucleotides align to TRBD2. The CDR3 covers 18 residues. Germline V CDR1 and CDR2: SQVTM, ANQGSEA. Trimming removed 0 bases from V and 3 bases from J; junction bases left unmatched: 10. CDR3 in DNA: TGCAGCGTTGAAGATCCCGGACCACTAGCGGGAGTCTACAATGAGCAGTTCTTC. Its translation: CSVEDPGPLAGVYNEQFF.

The rearrangement links TRBV7-8 to TRBJ2-2, with 11 nucleotides matching TRBD2. Germline V gives CDR1 SGHVS, CDR2 FQNEAQ. Trimming took 6 bases from V and 7 from J; bases not matched to a gene: 7. The CDR3 covers 15 residues. CDR3: CASRIAGGRGGELFF. The CDR3 DNA sequence: TGTGCCAGCAGAATAGCGGGAGGGCGGGGCGGGGAGCTGTTTTTT. Looking up the rest from reference TRBV7-8 and TRBJ2-2 gives the full variable domain: GAGVSQSPRYKVAKRGQDVALRCDPISGHVSLFWYQQALGQGPEFLTYFQNEAQLDKSGLPSDRFFAERPEGSVSTLKIQRTQQEDSAVYLCASRIAGGRGGELFFGEGSRLTVL.

This chain uses TRBV7-2 with TRBJ1-2; 8 bases map to TRBD1. Trimming removed 1 base from V and 1 base from J; junction bases left unmatched: 8. This CDR3 is 17 amino acids long. The V gene's germline CDR1 is SGHTA and CDR2 FQGNSA. CDR3 amino acids: CASSLGGTGGVNYGYTF. DNA of the CDR3: TGTGCCAGCAGCTTAGGAGGAACAGGGGGTGTTAACTATGGCTACACCTTC.

V and J are TRBV5-1 and TRBJ2-7; weak D call: TRBD2 (6 bases). The V gene's germline CDR1 is SGHRS and CDR2 YFSETQ. Trimming cost V 9 bases and J 2 bases, with 18 bases left between them. CDR3 length: 14 amino acids. DNA of the CDR3: TGCGCCAATACGCTTCCGGGCGGGACCTACGAGCAGTACTTC. Amino acids: CANTLPGGTYEQYF.

V and J are TRBV4-3 and TRBJ2-1; tentative D call: TRBD1 (6 bases). This CDR3 contains 17 residues. The V end was cut by 4 bases, the J end by 7 bases, with 23 bases between. Germline V gene data show CDR1 as LGHNA and CDR2 as YSLEER. CDR3 DNA: TGCGCCAGCAGCCGGGTCGGGGACATGTCTGGTGGAAATGAGCAGTTCTTC. This encodes CASSRVGDMSGGNEQFF.

V and J are TRBV7-3 and TRBJ2-1; D call uncertain. V was trimmed by 2 bases and J by 3 bases, leaving 11 bases between them. CDR1 and CDR2 (germline): SGHTA, FQGTGA. This CDR3 is built from 15 residues. CDR3 sequence: CASSLGLSYYNEQFF. The DNA of the CDR3 is TGTGCCAGCAGCTTAGGGCTGTCCTACTACAATGAGCAGTTCTTC. Looking up the rest from reference TRBV7-3 and TRBJ2-1 gives the full variable domain: GAGVSQTPSNKVTEKGKYVELRCDPISGHTALYWYRQSLGQGPEFLIYFQGTGAADDSGLPNDRFFAVRPEGSVSTLKIQRTERGDSAVYLCASSLGLSYYNEQFFGPGTRLTVL.

This sequence joins TRBV7-9 and TRBJ1-4, with 7 bases that match TRBD1. The CDR3 consists of 17 residues. V lost 1 base and J lost 0; bases outside the gene matches: 5. Germline V gives CDR1 SEHNR, CDR2 FQNEAQ (reference sequence). CDR3 sequence (DNA): TGTGCCAGCAGCTTAGGAAGGGACAGCGCAACTAATGAAAAACTGTTTTTT. It is translated as CASSLGRDSATNEKLFF.

The chain couples TRBV27 to TRBJ1-1; D is uncertain. V dropped 3 bases and J dropped 4 bases, with 15 bases sitting between them. This CDR3 is built from 15 residues. CDR1 MNHEY and CDR2 SMNVEV come from the germline V gene (reference sequence). CDR3 loop: CASSFGGARGTEAFF. In DNA, the CDR3 is TGTGCCAGCAGTTTCGGAGGAGCCCGCGGCACTGAAGCTTTCTTT.

This clone was seen just once. The chain joins TRBV9 to TRBJ1-5, with 7 bases aligning to TRBD1. Germline lookup yields CDR1 SGDLS and CDR2 YYNGEE. This CDR3 spans 14 amino acids. V trimming: 4 bases; J trimming: 2 bases; junction bases outside the gene matches: 3. As DNA, the CDR3 is TGTGCCAGCAGCCTAACAGGGGGCAATCAGCCCCAGCATTTT. This codes for CASSLTGGNQPQHF.

This chain links TRBV9 with TRBJ2-5, with D possibly matching TRBD1 (6 bases). The germline V gene has CDR1 SGDLS and CDR2 YYNGEE. The CDR3 is 16 residues long. Trimming removed 2 bases at V and 0 bases at J, with 14 bases between. The CDR3 loop reads CASSVGQSPDQETQYF. CDR3 DNA sequence: TGTGCCAGCAGCGTCGGACAGAGCCCGGACCAAGAGACCCAGTACTTC. The entire variable domain, with the rest obtained from reference TRBV9 and TRBJ2-5, is as follows: DSGVTQTPKHLITATGQRVTLRCSPRSGDLSVYWYQQSLDQGLQFLIQYYNGEERAKGNILERFSAQQFPDLHSELNLSSLELGDSALYFCASSVGQSPDQETQYFGPGTRLLVL.

The V call is TRBV9, the J call TRBJ2-3; TRBD2 agrees at 11 bases. V was pared by 2 bases and J by 3 bases, with 2 bases of the junction left unmatched. Germline V CDR1 and CDR2: SGDLS, YYNGEE. The CDR3 runs to 15 residues. CDR3 loop: CASSVLAGGTDTQYF. The CDR3, as DNA: TGTGCCAGCAGCGTTTTAGCGGGAGGGACAGATACGCAGTATTTT.

This chain connects TRBV7-2 to TRBJ2-2; 11 bases align to TRBD2. This CDR3 has 18 residues. V lost 5 bases to trimming and J lost 0 bases; unmatched junction nucleotides: 8. Germline CDR1 and CDR2: SGHTA and FQGNSA. DNA of the CDR3: TGTGCCAGCAGCCGCTCCGGGACTAGCGGAGCGAACACCGGGGAGCTGTTTTTT. The encoded protein is CASSRSGTSGANTGELFF.

The chain joins TRBV6-6 to TRBJ2-2, with 11 nucleotides matching TRBD2. After removal of 8 bases from V and 5 bases from J, the junction contained 7 bases not matched to a gene. CDR1 is MNHNY and CDR2 is SVGAGI in the germline V gene (reference sequence). The CDR3 is 15 amino acids. CDR3 sequence (DNA): TGTGCCAGCTCGAGGCGGACTAGCGGGACCGGGGAGCTGTTTTTT. Its translation: CASSRRTSGTGELFF.

V gene TRBV2 combines with J gene TRBJ1-6; D remains unclear. V shed 6 bases and J shed 8 bases, with 11 bases lying between them. In germline, CDR1 is SNHLY, CDR2 FYNNEI. CDR3 length: 13 residues. CDR3 in amino acids: CASRKGEDSPLHF. The CDR3 DNA reads as TGTGCCAGCAGAAAAGGAGAAGATTCACCCCTCCACTTT.

The sample holds a few counts of this clone. J is TRBJ2-5 and V is TRBV7-2; 8 positions match TRBD2. The DNA end lines up better with TRBJ2-7; the J call may be wrong. The CDR3 sequence is 14 residues long. Germline-derived CDR1 and CDR2 are SGHTA and FQGNSA. Written as DNA, the CDR3 is TGTGCCAGCAGCTTAGCCGGGAGGGCCTACGAGCAGTACTTC. Protein: CASSLAGRAYEQYF.

The rearrangement links TRBV4-3 to TRBJ2-7, with 14 bases identical to TRBD2. The CDR3 sequence is 19 residues long. V trimming: 4 bases; J trimming: 3 bases; junction bases outside the gene matches: 14. The germline gives CDR1 LGHNA, CDR2 YSLEER. The CDR3 DNA sequence: TGCGCCAGCAGCCGAAAGGGACTAGCGGGAGAGGGAGGTTACTACGAGCAGTACTTC. Translating gives CASSRKGLAGEGGYYEQYF.

This clone has more than one count but fewer than ten. V gene TRBV18 combines with J gene TRBJ2-3, with D possibly matching TRBD1 (6 bases). CDR3 length: 13 amino acids. Trimming left V 4 bases short and J 4 bases short, with 9 bases between. Germline V CDR1 and CDR2: KGHSH, LQKENI. Here the CDR3 reads CASSRTGSDTQYF. The CDR3 coding sequence is TGTGCCAGCTCACGTACAGGGTCAGATACGCAGTATTTT. Full variable domain (rest looked up from reference TRBV18 and TRBJ2-3): NAGVMQNPRHLVRRRGQEARLRCSPMKGHSHVYWYRQLPEEGLKFMVYLQKENIIDESGMPKERFSAEFPKEGPSILRIQQVVRGDSAAYFCASSRTGSDTQYFGPGTRLTVL.

The V and J genes are TRBV7-2 and TRBJ2-3; 7 bases line up with TRBD1. The germline gives CDR1 SGHTA, CDR2 FQGNSA. The V and J ends lost 0 bases and 3 bases, in that order; junction bases with no gene match: 3. The CDR3 runs 15 residues. In DNA form, the CDR3 reads TGTGCCAGCAGCTTAGCGCACAGGGGAACAGATACGCAGTATTTT. Amino acid sequence: CASSLAHRGTDTQYF.

This chain uses TRBV7-2 with TRBJ1-5, with D unclear. In germline, CDR1 is SGHTA, CDR2 FQGNSA. Trimming pared 3 bases from V and 5 bases from J, leaving 5 bases between. The CDR3 has 12 amino acids. Written as DNA, the CDR3 is TGTGCCAGCAGCTTTTTAGATCAGCCCCAGCATTTT. This translates into CASSFLDQPQHF.

This chain connects TRBV2 to TRBJ2-5; weak D call: TRBD1 (6 bases). The CDR3 is 14 residues long. Germline lookup yields CDR1 SNHLY and CDR2 FYNNEI. V was shortened by 6 bases and J by 5 bases, with 16 bases between the two germline ends. The CDR3 sequence: CASRQGGWLETQYF. For the CDR3, the DNA is TGTGCCAGCAGACAAGGGGGTTGGTTGGAGACCCAGTACTTC.

This rearrangement joins TRBV18 to TRBJ2-7; tentative D call: TRBD1 (6 bases). The CDR3 sequence is 16 residues long. Germline V lookup: CDR1 KGHSH, CDR2 LQKENI. Trimming took off 1 base at V and 4 bases at J, with 17 bases between the two ends. The DNA for the CDR3 is TGTGCCAGCTCACCACGCGGAGGACAGCTCTCGTACGAGCAGTACTTC. Encoded protein: CASSPRGGQLSYEQYF.

The chain uses TRBV4-2 and TRBJ2-3, with TRBD2 matching 9 bases. Looked up from germline, CDR1 is LGHNA and CDR2 is YNFKEQ. V was clipped by 5 bases and J by 4 bases; unmatched bases: 4. The CDR3 covers 14 residues. The CDR3: CASSFSGSADTQYF. The CDR3 DNA is TGTGCCAGCAGCTTTAGCGGGAGTGCAGATACGCAGTATTTT.

CDR3 loop: CASRNTVSGANVLTF. The CDR3 DNA sequence: TGCGCCAGCAGGAATACGGTCTCTGGGGCCAACGTCCTGACTTTC. The chain recombines TRBV5-1 with TRBJ2-6; no clear D. There are 15 residues in the CDR3. V dropped 5 bases and J dropped 0 bases, with 9 bases sitting between them. Looked up from germline, CDR1 is SGHRS and CDR2 is YFSETQ.

The genes are TRBV30 and TRBJ2-7; TRBD1 matches at 7 bases. The CDR3 extends over 11 amino acids. Germline lookup yields CDR1 GTSNPN and CDR2 SVGIG (reference sequence). Trimming at V came to 8 bases and at J to 0 bases, leaving 1 base not matched to a gene. CDR3 protein: CAGTDSYEQYF. The CDR3 DNA is TGTGCCGGGACAGACTCCTACGAGCAGTACTTC.

This chain uses TRBV4-2 with TRBJ2-2, with D possibly TRBD1 on 6 matching bases. Looked up from germline, CDR1 is LGHNA and CDR2 is YNFKEQ. This CDR3 has 15 amino acids. V shed 4 bases and J shed 1 base, with 10 bases lying between them. This chain's CDR3 is CASSRRQENTGELFF. The CDR3 nucleotides read TGTGCCAGCAGCCGCCGACAGGAGAACACCGGGGAGCTGTTTTTT.

The CDR3 DNA is TGTGCCAGCAGCCCTAGAGGGCTCACTGGCTACGAGCAGTACTTC. It yields the protein CASSPRGLTGYEQYF. This sequence joins TRBV6-6 and TRBJ2-7; tentative D call: TRBD2 (5 bases). The CDR3 covers 15 residues. In germline, CDR1 is MNHNY, CDR2 SVGAGI (reference sequence). Trimming took 6 bases from V and 3 from J, leaving 18 bases between them.

The CDR3 reads CASSLDRGPSPLHF. CDR3 nucleotide sequence: TGTGCCAGCAGCTTGGACAGGGGGCCTTCACCCCTCCACTTT. The chain employs TRBV7-9 and TRBJ1-6; TRBD1 matches at 11 bases. This CDR3 has 14 residues. Germline CDR1 and CDR2: SEHNR and FQNEAQ (reference sequence). V lost 3 bases to trimming and J lost 9 bases; unmatched junction nucleotides: 1.

The count of this clone is one. This is likely an artifact of a read error, given a far larger clone one base away. This chain joins TRBV6-6 and TRBJ1-2; 7 bases line up with TRBD1. The length of the CDR3 is 14 residues. Germline V lookup: CDR1 MNHNY, CDR2 SVGAGI (reference sequence). Unmatched junction bases numbered 5, after V lost 7 bases and J lost 0 bases. CDR3 DNA: TGTGCCAGCACCCCCGGGACAGCTAACTATGGCTACACCTTC. Residues: CASTPGTANYGYTF.

This sequence joins TRBV2 and TRBJ2-3; the match to TRBD2 covers 8 bases. The ends lost 5 bases at V and 1 base at J; junction bases unmatched: 5. Germline assignment: CDR1 SNHLY and CDR2 FYNNEI. The CDR3 is made up of 15 amino acids. This CDR3 reads CASSRTSSGTDTQYF. The CDR3 bases are TGTGCCAGCAGTCGGACTAGCTCCGGCACAGATACGCAGTATTTT.

The chain employs TRBV4-3 and TRBJ2-3, with D perhaps matching TRBD2 (5 bases). The ends were cut back, 4 bases at V and 10 bases at J, with 15 bases in the middle. The germline V gene encodes CDR1 LGHNA and CDR2 YSLEER. The CDR3 is 13 residues long. For the CDR3, the DNA is TGCGCCAGCAGCCGATGGGGAGACAACTCGCAGTATTTT. Encoded protein: CASSRWGDNSQYF.